This TCR beta chain stems from a study of T-cell reconstitution after alpha-beta-depleted transplantation in children. Study observations and caveats: The origin of high day-60 TCRbeta diversity in some patients lay in surviving recipient T cells and thymic progenitors. One year after transplant, T-cell counts and diversity came mostly from newly produced T cells.

Germline V gives CDR1 SGDLS, CDR2 YYNGEE. V was shortened by 0 bases and J by 0 bases, with 13 bases between the two germline ends. This CDR3 comprises 18 residues. In this sample, this clonotype turned up a few times. Its specificity is not known. The library targeted TCRbeta and was prepared with unique molecular identifiers. TCRdb reprocessed the PCR reads with MiXCR, giving one entry per CDR3 protein. The table records 300,000 to 400,000 distinct CDR3 sequences, 15% to 20% of them present only once. The V gene is TRBV9, the J gene TRBJ2-6; TRBD1 might be the D (5 bases). The material was PBMCs, mostly from graft donor cells, obtained 360 days after TCRalphabeta/CD19-depleted stem cell transplant. This TCR was sampled from a male patient aged 2 to 9 who had a stem cell transplant for acute lymphoblastic leukemia, so the T cells may come from the graft donor. CDR3 nucleotide sequence: TGTGCCAGCAGCGTAGGTGACAGATTGAGCTCTGGGGCCAACGTCCTGACTTTC. It translates to CASSVGDRLSSGANVLTF.